The rows below give T cell receptor beta chains drawn from one sample of a study of blood T cell repertoires in COVID-19. Using immunoSEQ multiplex PCR, the repertoire was profiled, and TCRdb retains in-frame clones only, with some absent. Among almost 250,000 clones listed, around 88% were seen once. The sample was PBMCs or T cells enriched from blood (not recorded which). These receptors were obtained from a woman aged 25 to 39 who had recovered from COVID-19. CDR3s include the opening cysteine and the closing phenylalanine or tryptophan. Fields, in order: CDR3 protein, CDR3 DNA, D gene, CDR3 length, clone size, V gene, J gene. A D gene is named only where the DNA matches it firmly. Part of the rows lack a size; the others show once, few, many or a class for expanded clones.

CASSPGPPPQHF	TGTGCCAGCAGTCCAGGGCCCCCGCCCCAGCATTTT	.	12	.	TRBV27	TRBJ1-5
CASSLSGQAYGYTF	TGTGCCAGCAGCCTCTCGGGACAGGCTTATGGCTACACCTTC	TRBD1	14	few	TRBV28	TRBJ1-2
CASSPRLAGNYEQYF	TGTGCCAGCAGCCCTAGACTAGCGGGAAACTACGAGCAGTACTTC	TRBD2	15	.	TRBV9	TRBJ2-7
CSASGDREYEQYF	TGCAGTGCTAGTGGGGACAGAGAATACGAGCAGTACTTC	TRBD1	13	.	TRBV20-1	TRBJ2-7
CASSHAYRGPGNIQYF	TGCGCCAGCAGCCATGCGTACAGGGGGCCGGGAAACATTCAGTACTTC	TRBD1	16	.	TRBV4-3	TRBJ2-4
CASSPWGGAGQQPQHF	TGTGCCAGCAGCCCCTGGGGGGGCGCGGGTCAACAGCCCCAGCATTTT	.	16	.	TRBV2	TRBJ1-5
CATSRDRNRINEQFF	TGTGCCACCAGCAGAGACAGGAACAGAATCAATGAGCAGTTCTTC	.	15	.	TRBV15	TRBJ2-1
CASSQDIREQYF	TGTGCCAGCAGCCAAGATATTCGGGAGCAGTACTTC	.	12	.	TRBV3-1/TRBV3-2	TRBJ2-7
CASSFSGADTQYF	TGTGCCAGCAGTTTCTCAGGGGCAGATACGCAGTATTTT	.	13	.	TRBV12-3/TRBV12-4	TRBJ2-3
CASESGESSHEQFF	TGTGCCAGTGAATCAGGGGAATCTAGCCATGAGCAGTTCTTC	.	14	.	TRBV19	TRBJ2-1
CASSEGPQGNPYEQYF	TGTGCCAGCAGCGAGGGTCCCCAGGGAAATCCCTACGAGCAGTACTTC	.	16	.	TRBV9	TRBJ2-7
CASSDSFYGYTF	TGTGCCAGCTCGGACAGTTTCTATGGCTACACCTTC	.	12	few	TRBV27	TRBJ1-2
CASSERGQGSYGYTF	TGTGCCAGCAGTGAAAGGGGACAGGGCAGCTATGGCTACACCTTC	TRBD1	15	once	TRBV6-1	TRBJ1-2
CASSSVGGETLNTEAFF	TGTGCCAGCAGCTCGGTGGGGGGAGAAACATTGAACACTGAAGCTTTCTTT	.	17	.	TRBV5-8	TRBJ1-1
CASSQPGNTEAFF	TGCGCCAGCAGCCAGCCAGGGAACACTGAAGCTTTCTTT	.	13	.	TRBV4-3	TRBJ1-1
CASSWTGNQPQHF	TGTGCCAGCAGTTGGACGGGGAATCAGCCCCAGCATTTT	.	13	.	TRBV12-3/TRBV12-4	TRBJ1-5
CASSQDFSSTEAFF	TGTGCCAGCAGCCAGGACTTTTCGAGCACTGAAGCTTTCTTT	.	14	.	TRBV5-5	TRBJ1-1
CASSIGSRATQHF	TGTGCCAGTAGTATAGGGTCCAGGGCGACCCAGCATTTT	.	13	once	TRBV19	TRBJ1-5
CASADWGGQNYGYTF	TGTGCCAGCGCCGACTGGGGAGGACAAAACTATGGCTACACCTTC	.	15	.	TRBV2	TRBJ1-2
CASRRQGAPGYTF	TGTGCCAGCAGGAGACAGGGGGCGCCCGGCTACACCTTC	TRBD1	13	.	TRBV27	TRBJ1-2
CASSISGAGNEQFF	TGTGCCAGTAGTATATCGGGAGCGGGAAATGAGCAGTTCTTC	TRBD2	14	once	TRBV19	TRBJ2-1
CASSLLYAWTSGGYEQYF	TGTGCCAGCAGCTTACTTTACGCCTGGACTAGCGGGGGGTACGAGCAGTACTTC	TRBD2	18	once	TRBV11-2	TRBJ2-7
CASSQEELAGGRFGELFF	TGTGCCAGCAGCCAAGAGGAACTAGCGGGAGGACGGTTCGGGGAGCTGTTTTTT	TRBD2	18	.	TRBV4-2	TRBJ2-2
CASSAPGTPQAFF	TGTGCCAGCAGCGCCCCCGGGACACCTCAAGCTTTCTTT	.	13	.	TRBV28	TRBJ1-1
CASSRTQNQPQHF	TGTGCCAGCTCACGGACTCAGAATCAGCCCCAGCATTTT	.	13	.	TRBV18	TRBJ1-5
CASSLGVRGHTYNEQFF	TGTGCCAGCAGCTTAGGGGTTAGGGGACACACCTACAATGAGCAGTTCTTC	.	17	.	TRBV7-9	TRBJ2-1
CATGTQSENTEAFF	TGTGCCACCGGGACTCAATCGGAGAACACTGAAGCTTTCTTT	.	14	.	TRBV18	TRBJ1-1
CASSQPRASGIYEQYF	TGTGCCAGCAGCCAACCTCGTGCTAGCGGGATCTACGAGCAGTACTTC	TRBD2	16	.	TRBV28	TRBJ2-7
CASSESGFAYKGYTF	TGTGCCAGCAGTGAATCGGGGTTCGCCTATAAGGGCTACACCTTC	.	15	few	TRBV6-1	TRBJ1-2
CASSWGTGNQPQHF	TGCGCCAGCAGCTGGGGGACAGGGAATCAGCCCCAGCATTTT	TRBD1	14	.	TRBV5-1	TRBJ1-5
CASSHPGTEAFF	TGTGCCAGCAGTCACCCGGGCACTGAAGCTTTCTTT	.	12	once	TRBV27	TRBJ1-1
CASRLGDGSSGYTF	TGTGCCAGCAGGTTGGGTGATGGGAGTTCTGGCTACACCTTC	.	14	.	TRBV28	TRBJ1-2
CASSASDTEAFF	TGTGCCAGCAGCGCCTCCGACACTGAAGCTTTCTTT	.	12	once	TRBV9	TRBJ1-1
CASSLLGTGPQF	TGTGCCAGCAGTTTATTGGGAACAGGGCCTCAGTTC	.	12	.	TRBV28	TRBJ2-7
CASRRTGDEQYF	TGTGCCAGCAGGCGGACGGGGGACGAGCAGTACTTC	.	12	.	TRBV28	TRBJ2-7
CASSATTGGWYF	TGTGCCAGCAGCGCCACGACAGGGGGTTGGTACTTC	TRBD1	12	.	TRBV7-8	TRBJ2-7
CASSSHLGQLGDTQYF	TGTGCCAGCAGCTCTCACCTGGGACAGTTGGGGGATACGCAGTATTTT	TRBD1	16	.	TRBV13	TRBJ2-3
CASSERQGSDFFGAFF	TGTGCCAGCTCGGAAAGACAGGGTAGTGATTTTTTCGGCGCTTTCTTT	TRBD1	16	.	TRBV18	TRBJ1-1
CAWSDITSNQPQHF	TGTGCCTGGAGTGACATCACCAGCAATCAGCCCCAGCATTTT	.	14	.	TRBV30	TRBJ1-5
CASSVSGLQSSVYTF	TGTGCCAGCAGCGTATCCGGACTGCAGAGTAGTGTCTACACCTTC	.	15	.	TRBV7-2	TRBJ1-2
CASSLSGTASYEQYF	TGTGCCAGCAGTTTATCGGGGACAGCCTCCTACGAGCAGTACTTC	TRBD1	15	.	TRBV28	TRBJ2-7